Listed here is a single T cell receptor (beta chain). Its antigen is unidentified. These data are taken from a study of chemoradiotherapy in HPV16-positive cancers. In the study overall: Candidate HPV-specific T-cell clones and common TCR motifs came from functional assays in a couple of HPV16-positive patients.

The length of the CDR3 is 15 residues. With V trimmed by 5 bases and J by 3 bases, 6 bases remained unmatched. Looked up from germline, CDR1 is WNHNN and CDR2 is SYGVQD (reference sequence). The repertoire was sequenced with immunoSEQ multiplex PCR; TCRdb's copy has only in-frame clones and lacks some. Among 30,000 to 40,000 clones listed, 92% were seen once. Study-wide results and limits: In HPV16-positive patients, HPV-responsive T-cell expansion tracked better recurrence-free survival. Candidate HPV-specific clones and E7-related TCR motifs grew in tumor during treatment. The functional HPV-specific definition rests on just a couple of HPV16-positive patients.

Specimen: blood, collected from a patient who underwent chemoradiotherapy. The sequence was obtained from a human donor with HPV-associated anogenital cancer. The chain is built from TRBV10-1 and TRBJ1-4; 7 bases map to TRBD1. The CDR3 reads CASSRQGFANEKLFF. The CDR3 nucleotides read TGCGCCAGCAGTCGACAGGGTTTTGCTAATGAAAAACTGTTTTTT.